This T cell receptor beta chain was recovered during a study of CD8 T cells in ankylosing spondylitis. The V end was cut by 5 bases, the J end by 7 bases, with 14 bases between. The CDR3 spans 13 residues. This clonotype was found many times. What it recognizes is unknown. Findings and caveats of the study: Clones linked with disease were CD8+ and fairly uncommon in the peripheral blood. The study identified a TCR beta motif of several highly homologous variants that appeared characteristic of ankylosing spondylitis blood.

TCRdb re-called the 5' RACE reads with MiXCR, one entry per CDR3 protein. The data hold about 36,000 distinct CDR3 sequences, with 4.5% to 6% observed a single time. Material: blood, either unsorted or a sorted T cell fraction (not recorded which). This chain uses TRBV12-3 or TRBV12-4 with TRBJ1-2; D perhaps matches TRBD1 (6 bases). The sequence came from a male donor with ankylosing spondylitis or in good health (not recorded which). CDR3 bases: TGTGCCAGCAGTACCGACAGGAGAAGTGGCTACACCTTC. It translates to CASSTDRRSGYTF.